These T cell receptor beta chains were read from a single sample in a study of blood T cell repertoires in COVID-19. Only in-frame clones appear in the TCRdb table, and some are missing; sequencing was by immunoSEQ multiplex PCR. The table shows some 200,000 clones, with 75% to 95% occurring only once. Sequencing was done on a sample of peripheral blood. These receptors all come from a man in his fifties or sixties with acute or convalescent COVID-19. Each CDR3 is given with its conserved first and last residue. The D gene is left open where the match is weak. Only part of the rows carry a size: once, few, many, or a class if the clone is expanded.

j_call | d_call | v_call | clone_size | cdr3_aa | cdr3_nt
TRBJ2-2 | TRBD1 | TRBV7-9 | NA | CASSSTQGADTGELFF | TGTGCCAGCAGCTCTACGCAGGGGGCAGACACCGGGGAGCTGTTTTTT
TRBJ2-5 | TRBD2 | TRBV13 | NA | CASSPAGGAETQYF | TGTGCCAGCAGCCCAGCGGGGGGGGCGGAGACCCAGTACTTC
TRBJ1-5 | TRBD1 | TRBV4-1 | NA | CASSPTGISNQPQHF | TGCGCCAGCAGCCCGACAGGGATTAGCAATCAGCCCCAGCATTTT
TRBJ1-6 | TRBD1 | TRBV2 | NA | CASSPGQPNSPLHF | TGTGCCAGCAGCCCGGGACAGCCTAATTCACCCCTCCACTTT
TRBJ1-5 | NA | TRBV19 | NA | CASSLPTEGDQPQHF | TGTGCCAGTAGTCTCCCGACAGAAGGAGATCAGCCCCAGCATTTT
TRBJ1-5 | NA | TRBV12-3/TRBV12-4 | once | CASSFQVNQPQHF | TGTGCCAGCAGTTTTCAGGTAAATCAGCCCCAGCATTTT
TRBJ1-4 | TRBD1 | TRBV5-1 | NA | CASSGLQGAAEKLFF | TGCGCCAGCAGCGGCTTACAGGGGGCCGCTGAAAAACTGTTTTTT
TRBJ1-6 | NA | TRBV5-8 | NA | CASSFSQISYNSPLHF | TGTGCCAGCAGCTTCAGTCAGATCTCCTATAATTCACCCCTCCACTTT
TRBJ1-4 | NA | TRBV27 | NA | CASSFIRKEKLFF | TGTGCCAGCAGTTTTATCAGGAAGGAAAAACTGTTTTTT
TRBJ2-1 | TRBD1 | TRBV5-1 | NA | CASTRDSSYNEQFF | TGCGCCAGCACCAGGGACAGCTCCTACAATGAGCAGTTCTTC
TRBJ2-1 | TRBD2 | TRBV29-1 | NA | CSVEGIGTSGLTAEFF | TGCAGCGTTGAGGGTATAGGGACTAGCGGGCTGACCGCTGAGTTCTTC
TRBJ1-2 | NA | TRBV19 | NA | CASSMASPYGYTF | TGTGCCAGTAGTATGGCCTCGCCCTATGGCTACACCTTC
TRBJ2-3 | TRBD2 | TRBV7-3 | NA | CASSLIPSGGLDTQYF | TGTGCCAGCAGCTTAATTCCTAGCGGGGGATTGGATACGCAGTATTTT
TRBJ2-3 | TRBD2 | TRBV19 | NA | CASSIFSGLALGADTQYF | TGTGCCAGTAGTATATTTTCCGGACTAGCCTTGGGGGCAGATACGCAGTATTTT
TRBJ1-3 | NA | TRBV9 | few | CASSPPGSGNTIYF | TGTGCCAGCAGCCCTCCCGGCTCTGGAAACACCATATATTTT
TRBJ2-2 | NA | TRBV27 | NA | CASSLSPTYLGRGELFF | TGTGCCAGCAGTTTATCGCCTACTTATCTGGGGAGGGGGGAGCTGTTTTTT